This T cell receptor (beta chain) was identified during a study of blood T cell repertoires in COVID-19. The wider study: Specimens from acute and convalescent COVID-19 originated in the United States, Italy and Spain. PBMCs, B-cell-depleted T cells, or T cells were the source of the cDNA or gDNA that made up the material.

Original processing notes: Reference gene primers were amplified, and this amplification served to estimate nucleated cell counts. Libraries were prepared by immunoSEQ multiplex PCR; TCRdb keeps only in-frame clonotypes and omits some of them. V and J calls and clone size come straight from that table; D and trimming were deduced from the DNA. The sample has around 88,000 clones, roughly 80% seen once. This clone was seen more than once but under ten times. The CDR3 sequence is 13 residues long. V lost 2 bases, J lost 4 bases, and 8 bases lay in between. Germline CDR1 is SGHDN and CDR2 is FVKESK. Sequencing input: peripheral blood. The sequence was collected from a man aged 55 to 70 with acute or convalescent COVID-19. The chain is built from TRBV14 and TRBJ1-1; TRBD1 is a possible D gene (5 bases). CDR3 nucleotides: TGTGCCAGCAGCCAACAGACAGCCACTGAAGCTTTCTTT. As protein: CASSQQTATEAFF.